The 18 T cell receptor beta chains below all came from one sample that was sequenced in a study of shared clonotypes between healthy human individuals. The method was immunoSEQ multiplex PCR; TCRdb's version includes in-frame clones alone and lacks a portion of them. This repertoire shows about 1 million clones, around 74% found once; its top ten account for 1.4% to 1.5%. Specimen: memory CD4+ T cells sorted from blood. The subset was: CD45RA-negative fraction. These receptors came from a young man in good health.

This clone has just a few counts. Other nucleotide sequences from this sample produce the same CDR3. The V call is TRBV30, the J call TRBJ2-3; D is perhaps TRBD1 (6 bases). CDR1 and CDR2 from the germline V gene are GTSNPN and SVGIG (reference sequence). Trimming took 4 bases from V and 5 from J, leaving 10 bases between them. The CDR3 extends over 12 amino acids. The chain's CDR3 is CAWNGGEDTQYF. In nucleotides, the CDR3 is TGTGCCTGGAATGGGGGCGAAGATACGCAGTATTTT.

Here the CDR3 reads CASTRGGAKGHEQFF. In DNA, the CDR3 is TGTGCCAGCACCCGGGGGGGGGCCAAGGGACATGAGCAGTTCTTC. The chain is built from TRBV11-2 and TRBJ2-1; TRBD2 agrees at 8 bases. From germline, CDR1 is SGHAT and CDR2 FQNNGV. This CDR3 is 15 amino acids long. J lost 8 bases, V lost 7 bases, and 13 bases had no gene match.

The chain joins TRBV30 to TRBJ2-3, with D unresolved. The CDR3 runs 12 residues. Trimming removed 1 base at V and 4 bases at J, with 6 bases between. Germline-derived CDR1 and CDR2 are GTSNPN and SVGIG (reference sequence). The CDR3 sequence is CAWSAGADTQYF. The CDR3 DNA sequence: TGTGCCTGGAGTGCTGGAGCAGATACGCAGTATTTT.

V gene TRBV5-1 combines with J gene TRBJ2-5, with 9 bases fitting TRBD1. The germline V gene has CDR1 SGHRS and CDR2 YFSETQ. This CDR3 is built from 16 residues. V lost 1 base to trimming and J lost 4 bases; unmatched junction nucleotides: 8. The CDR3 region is CASSLTGGAGGETQYF. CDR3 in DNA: TGCGCCAGCAGCTTGACAGGGGGCGCTGGGGGAGAGACCCAGTACTTC.

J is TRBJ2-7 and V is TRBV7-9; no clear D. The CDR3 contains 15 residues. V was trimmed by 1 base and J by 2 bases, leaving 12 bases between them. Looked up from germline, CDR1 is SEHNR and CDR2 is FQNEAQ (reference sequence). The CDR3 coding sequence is TGTGCCAGCAGCTTAGGGGCCACGTCACCCTACGAGCAGTACTTC. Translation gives CASSLGATSPYEQYF.

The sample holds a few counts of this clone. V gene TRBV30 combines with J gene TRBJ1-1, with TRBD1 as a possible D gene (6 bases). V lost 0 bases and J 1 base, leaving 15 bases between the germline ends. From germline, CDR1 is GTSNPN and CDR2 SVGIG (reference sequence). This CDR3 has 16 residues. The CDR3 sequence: CAWSVQGGGKNTEAFF. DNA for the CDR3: TGTGCCTGGAGTGTACAAGGGGGAGGGAAGAACACTGAAGCTTTCTTT.

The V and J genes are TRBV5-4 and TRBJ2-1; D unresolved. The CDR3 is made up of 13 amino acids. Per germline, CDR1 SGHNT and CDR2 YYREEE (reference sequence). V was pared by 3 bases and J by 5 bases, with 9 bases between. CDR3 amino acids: CASSSKTNNEQFF. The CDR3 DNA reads TGTGCCAGCAGCTCCAAAACCAACAATGAGCAGTTCTTC.

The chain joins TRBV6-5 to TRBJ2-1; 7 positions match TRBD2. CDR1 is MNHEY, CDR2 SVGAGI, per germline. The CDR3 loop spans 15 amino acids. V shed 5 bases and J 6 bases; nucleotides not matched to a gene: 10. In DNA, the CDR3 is TGTGCCAGCAGTCCGACTAGCAGGAATGGCAATGAGCAGTTCTTC. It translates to CASSPTSRNGNEQFF.

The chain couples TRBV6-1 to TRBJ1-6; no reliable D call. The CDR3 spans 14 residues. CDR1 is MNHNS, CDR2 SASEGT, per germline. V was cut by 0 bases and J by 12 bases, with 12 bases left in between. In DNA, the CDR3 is TGTGCCAGCAGTGAAGCGGGAGGGTATTTACCCCTCCACTTT. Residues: CASSEAGGYLPLHF.

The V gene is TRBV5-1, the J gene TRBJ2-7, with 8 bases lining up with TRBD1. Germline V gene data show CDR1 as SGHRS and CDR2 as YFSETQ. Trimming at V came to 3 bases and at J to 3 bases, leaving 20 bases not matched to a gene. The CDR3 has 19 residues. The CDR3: CASSSSTGQVSRRDYEQYF. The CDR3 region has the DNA TGCGCCAGCAGCTCGTCTACGGGACAGGTCTCTCGGCGGGACTACGAGCAGTACTTC.

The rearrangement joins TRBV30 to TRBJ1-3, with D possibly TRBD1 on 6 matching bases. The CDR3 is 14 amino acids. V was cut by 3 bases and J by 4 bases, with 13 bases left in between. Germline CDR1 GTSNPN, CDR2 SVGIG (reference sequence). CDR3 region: CAWSPGTSGNTIYF. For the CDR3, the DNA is TGTGCCTGGAGCCCAGGGACATCGGGAAACACCATATATTTT.

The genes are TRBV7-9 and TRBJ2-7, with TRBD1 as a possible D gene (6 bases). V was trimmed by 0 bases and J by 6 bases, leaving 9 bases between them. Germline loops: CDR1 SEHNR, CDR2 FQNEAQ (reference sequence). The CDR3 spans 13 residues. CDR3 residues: CASSLAGQSEQYF. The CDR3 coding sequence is TGTGCCAGCAGCTTAGCCGGACAGTCCGAGCAGTACTTC.

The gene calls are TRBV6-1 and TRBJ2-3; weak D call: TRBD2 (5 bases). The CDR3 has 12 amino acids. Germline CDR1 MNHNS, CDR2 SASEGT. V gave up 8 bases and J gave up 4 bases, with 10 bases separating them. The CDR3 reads CASRGSADTQYF. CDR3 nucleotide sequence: TGTGCCAGCCGGGGTAGCGCAGATACGCAGTATTTT.

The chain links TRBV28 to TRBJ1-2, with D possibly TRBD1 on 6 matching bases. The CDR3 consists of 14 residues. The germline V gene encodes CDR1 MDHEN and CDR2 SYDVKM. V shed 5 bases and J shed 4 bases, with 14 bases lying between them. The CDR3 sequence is CASSPRGGLYGYTF. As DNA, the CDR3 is TGTGCCAGCAGTCCCCGGGGGGGCCTCTATGGCTACACCTTC.

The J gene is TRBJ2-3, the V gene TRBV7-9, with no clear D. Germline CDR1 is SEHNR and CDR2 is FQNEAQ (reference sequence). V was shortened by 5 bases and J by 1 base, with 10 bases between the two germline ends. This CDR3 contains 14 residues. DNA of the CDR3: TGTGCCAGCAGCCAGATCCGCCGCACAGATACGCAGTATTTT. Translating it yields CASSQIRRTDTQYF.

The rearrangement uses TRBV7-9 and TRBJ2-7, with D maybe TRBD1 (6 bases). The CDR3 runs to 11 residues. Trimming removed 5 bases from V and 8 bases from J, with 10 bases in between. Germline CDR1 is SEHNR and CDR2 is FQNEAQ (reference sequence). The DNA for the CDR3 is TGTGCCAGCAGCACAGGACAGCAGCAGTACTTC. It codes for CASSTGQQQYF.

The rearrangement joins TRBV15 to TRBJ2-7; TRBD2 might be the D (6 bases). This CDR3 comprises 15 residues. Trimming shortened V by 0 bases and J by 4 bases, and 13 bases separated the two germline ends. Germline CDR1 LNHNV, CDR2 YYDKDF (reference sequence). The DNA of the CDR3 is TGTGCCACCAGCAGAGATGGTAGACTAGGATACGAGCAGTACTTC. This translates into CATSRDGRLGYEQYF.

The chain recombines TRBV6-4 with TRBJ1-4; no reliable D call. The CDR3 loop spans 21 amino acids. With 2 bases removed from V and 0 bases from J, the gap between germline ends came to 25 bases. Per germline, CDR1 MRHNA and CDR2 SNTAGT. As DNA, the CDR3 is TGTGCCAGCAGTGACCCACCCCCCTCTTGGGAGGATATAGCAACTAATGAAAAACTGTTTTTT. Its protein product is CASSDPPPSWEDIATNEKLFF.